This T cell receptor (beta chain) was captured in a study of blood T cells in healthy people across ages. It was with a sample-barcoded 5' primer and a J-beta primer mix that a second PCR of about 7 to 12 cycles was run. Via MiXCR, TCRdb re-called the 5' RACE reads, giving one row per CDR3 protein. The data show about 940,000 distinct CDR3 sequences, with roughly 52% seen just once and under 15% held by the top ten. Germline assignment: CDR1 LGHDT and CDR2 YNNKEL (reference sequence). The length of the CDR3 is 13 residues. V shed 2 bases and J shed 6 bases, with 10 bases lying between them. The gene calls are TRBV3-1 and TRBJ1-2; D is unclear. This clonotype originated in a man in his thirties or forties in good health. Sequenced sample: blood. CDR3 DNA sequence: TGTGCCAGCAGCCAACCCAGAAACGATGGCTACACCTTC. It encodes CASSQPRNDGYTF.